This record looks at one T cell receptor beta chain sequence and its context. As yet, its antigen is unknown. The record originates from a study of T-cell memory formation after mild COVID-19. Across the whole study: The two donors had largely donor-specific TCR clusters.

Study-level findings and limits: Some clones that responded were present in memory (sampled pre-infection), which suggests cross-reactive memory joined. Day 37-peaking second-wave clones had unconfirmed SARS-CoV-2 specificity.

After 5'RACE with constant-segment primers, TCR alpha and TCR beta cDNA libraries carrying sample barcodes and UMIs were obtained. TCRdb reprocessed the 5' RACE reads via MiXCR and lists one record per CDR3 protein. The sample lists hundreds of thousands of distinct CDR3 sequences; about 20% were seen once. This receptor was taken from an adult woman who had mild COVID-19 (a few samples of this study predate the infection). Cell type and time point are not known. Input material: PBMCs or a T cell subset sorted from them (not recorded which).

DNA for the CDR3: TGCGCCAGCAGCTTCTCCCCTCCGCCGGGGTCCTACGAGCAGTACTTC. Translated: CASSFSPPPGSYEQYF. The chain has TRBV5-1 and TRBJ2-7; D might be TRBD2 (5 bases). V gave up 2 bases and J gave up 1 base, with 16 bases separating them. Germline V gives CDR1 SGHRS, CDR2 YFSETQ. The CDR3 loop spans 16 amino acids.